This T cell receptor beta chain is from a study of blood T cells in healthy people across ages. Next came a second PCR, run for about 7 to 12 cycles, which used a sample-barcoded 5' primer along with a J-beta primer mix. TCRdb reprocessed the 5' RACE reads with MiXCR, giving one entry per CDR3 protein. This table has about 800,000 distinct CDR3 sequences, just under 25% appearing once. All donors came from Russia, were Caucasian and healthy, and spanned ages 6 to 90. The sample also formed part of further work on T cells of mothers and their children.

The TCR comes from a boy aged 5-17 years in good health. The sequenced sample consisted of blood.

CDR3 protein: CSVGRGTSYEQYF. In DNA, the CDR3 is TGCAGCGTTGGCAGGGGGACCTCCTACGAGCAGTACTTC. The chain recombines TRBV29-1 with TRBJ2-7; 7 positions match TRBD1. V lost 4 bases and J lost 0; bases outside the gene matches: 3. The CDR3 has 13 residues. Germline-derived CDR1 and CDR2 are SQVTM and ANQGSEA.